A single T cell receptor (beta chain) is shown here with its context. The target of this receptor is not known. One base away there is no much larger clone; base qualities are not given. The CDR3 holds 13 amino acids from the cysteine to the phenylalanine. Only the CDR3 part of the read is kept: 39 bases, read in frame from the first base. At the junction V is shortened by 6 bases and J by 1 base, with 10 bases in between. Sequences LNHDA (CDR1) and SQIVND (CDR2) are obtained from the germline V gene (reference sequence). TCRbeta CDR3 regions were amplified from genomic DNA by means of the immunoSEQ Assay, a bias-controlled multiplex PCR. As for the original processing: The number of nucleated cells in each sample was estimated from the amplification of reference gene primers within the assay. To quantify the absolute abundance of each unique TCRbeta CDR3 rearrangement, sequence reads were collapsed and filtered. For each sample, productive Simpson clonality was calculated as the square root of Simpson's diversity index over productive rearrangements. TCRdb took this table from immuneACCESS and kept in-frame rearrangements with V and J called. Such tables lack part of the clones; where checked against another copy, unresolved V genes explain under half of the gap, and the rest is unexplained. V, J and clone size are those of that table, while D and trimming were read from the DNA. This sample lists approximately 300,000 clones; 86% were detected once. The ten largest clones capture around 1.5% of the sample.

The sample originates from a study of blood T cell repertoires in COVID-19 (dated by TCRdb to 2020 to 2022). Regarding the study in general: Samples from collaborators originated in the United States, Italy and Spain and spanned both the acute and convalescent phases of COVID-19. Subjects who had been exposed to COVID-19, were actively infected with it, or had recovered from it provided the deeply sampled blood TCRbeta repertoires that made up the dataset. Samples came from the ongoing ImmuneRACE study (first 160 participants) plus 1,254 subjects from 6 global collaborators. HLA class I and class II types, where available, came from metadata supplied by the sample provider rather than from assay-based typing. The material from the prospective study consisted of cDNA or gDNA derived from T cells, B-cell-depleted T cells, or PBMCs. The repertoires were made available in a free public database intended to serve as a resource for research on the immune response to SARS-CoV-2. Sample metadata almost always included a de-identified subject ID, COVID-19 status, age in years and sex.

Broader findings and caveats from the paper: Clinical and demographic metadata were provided uncurated, with the amount varying by source and participant.

Each collaborating institution followed its own protocols to collect whole blood in K2EDTA tubes. For TCRbeta analysis, collaborators shipped samples in one of three forms: frozen whole blood, isolated PBMCs, or DNA extracted from either of those sample types. The sequence derives from a woman between 45 and 65 years old with acute or convalescent COVID-19. The sequence joins TRBV19 to TRBJ2-7; possibly the D gene is TRBD2, per 6 matching bases. What was sequenced was peripheral blood. The CDR3 in this case is CASSPEGSYEQYF. The sequenced DNA: TGTGCCAGTAGCCCGGAGGGATCCTACGAGCAGTACTTC.